Listed below are T cell receptor beta chains from one sample, sequenced in a study of OX40 agonist ivuxolimab in advanced cancers. The repertoire was sequenced with immunoSEQ multiplex PCR; TCRdb's copy has only in-frame clones and lacks some. Among fewer than 85,000 clones listed, about 80% were seen once. The sequenced sample was CD4+ or CD8+ T cells sorted from blood, obtained in a trial of the OX40 agonist ivuxolimab. These receptors came from an adult with an advanced solid tumor such as melanoma, head and neck, liver or kidney cancer. CDR3s include the opening cysteine and the closing phenylalanine or tryptophan. The D gene is left open where the match is weak. Where a row states a size, it is once, few, many or the class of an expanded clone; other rows omit it.

>TRBJ2-1|TRBV19|.|.
CASSQGYNEQFF
TGTGCCAGTAGCCAAGGTTACAATGAGCAGTTCTTC
>TRBJ1-5|TRBV6-1|few|TRBD1
CASSGQGFSNQPQHF
TGTGCCAGCAGTGGACAGGGGTTTAGCAATCAGCCCCAGCATTTT
>TRBJ2-1|TRBV7-9|.|TRBD2
CASSLEGAGDNEQFF
TGTGCCAGCAGCTTAGAGGGAGCGGGAGACAATGAGCAGTTCTTC
>TRBJ1-1|TRBV5-1|.|TRBD1
CASSWGQGTNTEAFF
TGCGCCAGCAGCTGGGGACAGGGAACGAACACTGAAGCTTTCTTT
>TRBJ1-5|TRBV7-8|few|TRBD1
CASSFDRGRQPQHF
TGTGCCAGCAGCTTCGACAGGGGCAGGCAGCCCCAGCATTTT
>TRBJ1-1|TRBV7-9|.|.
CASSPSDVGGTEAFF
TGTGCCAGCAGCCCCTCCGATGTGGGTGGCACTGAAGCTTTCTTT
>TRBJ1-2|TRBV6-5|.|.
CASSSPGTANYGYTF
TGTGCCAGCAGTTCTCCCGGGACCGCTAACTATGGCTACACCTTC
>TRBJ1-5|TRBV6-1|few|TRBD1
CAIEGAWGNQPQHF
TGTGCCATCGAGGGGGCGTGGGGCAATCAGCCCCAGCATTTT
>TRBJ2-3|TRBV18|.|TRBD1
CASSQTGLGDTQYF
TGTGCCAGCTCGCAGACAGGGCTGGGAGATACGCAGTATTTT
>TRBJ1-3|TRBV25-1|.|.
CASSGGGPERGNTIYF
TGTGCCAGCAGTGGGGGAGGCCCTGAGAGGGGAAACACCATATATTTT
>TRBJ1-5|TRBV7-8|.|TRBD1
CASSPPGGNSNQPQHF
TGTGCCAGCAGCCCTCCAGGGGGAAATAGCAATCAGCCCCAGCATTTT
>TRBJ2-1|TRBV7-3|.|TRBD2
CASSLRTSGGLNEQFF
TGTGCCAGCAGCTTACGGACTAGCGGGGGGTTAAATGAGCAGTTCTTC
>TRBJ2-3|TRBV5-1|.|TRBD1
CASSLGQGIRSSTDTQYF
TGCGCCAGCAGCCTGGGACAGGGGATAAGGTCGAGCACAGATACGCAGTATTTT
>TRBJ2-5|TRBV7-2|.|.
CASNVPQGSQETQYF
TGTGCCAGCAACGTACCCCAAGGAAGCCAAGAGACCCAGTACTTC
>TRBJ2-3|TRBV7-2|.|TRBD2
CASSEITSGDPDTQYF
TGTGCCAGCAGCGAGATCACTAGCGGGGACCCAGATACGCAGTATTTT
>TRBJ2-5|TRBV5-1|.|.
CASREEGETQYF
TGCGCCAGCAGGGAGGAAGGGGAGACCCAGTACTTC
>TRBJ2-7|TRBV6-5|.|TRBD2
CASRTLAGGLYEQYF
TGTGCCAGCAGAACCCTAGCGGGGGGTCTCTACGAGCAGTACTTC
>TRBJ2-7|TRBV2|.|TRBD1
CASRIGQGPYEQYF
TGTGCCAGCAGGATCGGACAGGGCCCCTACGAGCAGTACTTC
>TRBJ1-1|TRBV10-3|.|TRBD1
CAIRDREMNTEAFF
TGTGCCATCCGGGACAGGGAAATGAACACTGAAGCTTTCTTT
>TRBJ2-1|TRBV7-2|.|TRBD2
CASSLGGSGRNEQFF
TGTGCCAGCAGCTTAGGGGGTAGCGGGCGCAATGAGCAGTTCTTC